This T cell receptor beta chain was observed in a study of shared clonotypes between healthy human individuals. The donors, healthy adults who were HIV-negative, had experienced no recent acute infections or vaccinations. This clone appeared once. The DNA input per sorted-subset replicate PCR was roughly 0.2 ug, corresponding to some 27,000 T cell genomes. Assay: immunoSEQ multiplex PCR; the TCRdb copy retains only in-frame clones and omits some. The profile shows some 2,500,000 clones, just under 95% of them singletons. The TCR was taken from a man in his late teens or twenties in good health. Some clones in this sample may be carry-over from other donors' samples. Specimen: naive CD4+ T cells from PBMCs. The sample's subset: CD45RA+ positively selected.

CDR3 amino acids: CSVPPSSGPYNEQFF. CDR3 bases: TGCAGCGTCCCCCCGAGTAGCGGGCCCTACAATGAGCAGTTCTTC. This chain links TRBV29-1 with TRBJ2-1, with TRBD2 matching 7 bases. The CDR3 has 15 residues. Germline CDR1 reads SQVTM; CDR2 reads ANQGSEA. V was clipped by 6 bases and J by 2 bases; unmatched bases: 10.